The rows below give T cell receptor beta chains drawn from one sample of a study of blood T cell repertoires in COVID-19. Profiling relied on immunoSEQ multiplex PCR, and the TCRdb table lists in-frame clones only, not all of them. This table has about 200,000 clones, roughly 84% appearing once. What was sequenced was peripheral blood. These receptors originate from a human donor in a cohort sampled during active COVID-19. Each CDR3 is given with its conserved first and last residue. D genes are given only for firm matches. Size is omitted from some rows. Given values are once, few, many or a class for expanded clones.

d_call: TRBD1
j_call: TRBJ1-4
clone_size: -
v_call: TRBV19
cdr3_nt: TGTGCCAGTAGTATGGGACAGTCTTCTACTGAAAAACTGTTTTTT
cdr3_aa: CASSMGQSSTEKLFF

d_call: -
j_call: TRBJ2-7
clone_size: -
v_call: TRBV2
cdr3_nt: TGTGCCAGCAGTGAAGTCGGGGGTCCGACCTACGAGCAGTACTTC
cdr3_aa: CASSEVGGPTYEQYF

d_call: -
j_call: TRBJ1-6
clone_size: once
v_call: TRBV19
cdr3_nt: TGTGCCAGTAGTATACAGGGAAGAGGTTCACCCCTCCACTTT
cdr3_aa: CASSIQGRGSPLHF

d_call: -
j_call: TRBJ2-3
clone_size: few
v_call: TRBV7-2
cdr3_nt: TGTGCCAGCAGCTTCTCCAGTTATACGCAGTATTTT
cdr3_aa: CASSFSSYTQYF

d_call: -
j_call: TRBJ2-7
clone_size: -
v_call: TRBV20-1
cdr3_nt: TGCAGTGCCGGCAGGAACTACGAGCAGTACTTC
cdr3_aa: CSAGRNYEQYF

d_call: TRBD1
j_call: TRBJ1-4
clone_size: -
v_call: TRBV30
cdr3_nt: TGTGCCTGGAGTGTACCGGGACAGATAAATGAAAAACTGTTTTTT
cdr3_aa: CAWSVPGQINEKLFF

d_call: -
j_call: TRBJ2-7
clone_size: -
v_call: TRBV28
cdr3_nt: TGTGCCAGCAGACCGGTAAGGCTAGCGCGGGCCTACGAGCAGTACTTC
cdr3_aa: CASRPVRLARAYEQYF

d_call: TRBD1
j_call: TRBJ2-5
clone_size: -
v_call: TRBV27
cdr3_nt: TGTGCCAGCAGTACTCTACTCCGGGACAGGGATTCGGAAGACCAGTACTTC
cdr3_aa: CASSTLLRDRDSEDQYF

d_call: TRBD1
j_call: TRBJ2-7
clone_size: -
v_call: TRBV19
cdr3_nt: TGTGCCAGTAGTCCGAGGACAGGTAGCTACGAGCAGTACTTC
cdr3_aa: CASSPRTGSYEQYF

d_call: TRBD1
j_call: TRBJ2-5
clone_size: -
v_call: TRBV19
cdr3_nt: TGTGCCAGTAGTGCCCGGGACAGGGGGCGGGAGACCCAGTACTTC
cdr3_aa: CASSARDRGRETQYF

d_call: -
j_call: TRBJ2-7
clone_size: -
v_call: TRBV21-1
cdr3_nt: TGTGCCAGCAGCAAACAAACTCCGGGGTGGTCCGAGCAGTACTTC
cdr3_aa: CASSKQTPGWSEQYF

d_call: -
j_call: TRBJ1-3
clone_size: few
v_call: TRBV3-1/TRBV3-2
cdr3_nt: TGTGCCAGCAGCCACCAGGCTGGAAACACCATATATTTT
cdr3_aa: CASSHQAGNTIYF

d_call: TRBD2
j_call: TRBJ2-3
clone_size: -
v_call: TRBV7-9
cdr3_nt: TGTGCCAGCAGCTTGAGCGGGAGGGCCTCGTCGACGCAGTATTTT
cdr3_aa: CASSLSGRASSTQYF

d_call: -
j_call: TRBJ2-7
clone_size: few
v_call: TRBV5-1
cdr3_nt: TGCGCCAGCAGTCCGACTAGTAGCGAGCAGTACTTC
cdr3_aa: CASSPTSSEQYF

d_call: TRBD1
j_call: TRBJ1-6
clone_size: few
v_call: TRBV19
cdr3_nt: TGTGCCAGTAGTCCGAAGACAGGGAGCCCTTATTCACCCCTCCACTTT
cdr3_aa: CASSPKTGSPYSPLHF

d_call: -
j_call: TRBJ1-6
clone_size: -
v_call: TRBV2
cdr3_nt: TGTGCCAGTCGGGAGACAGCCTCCTATAATTCACCCCTCCACTTT
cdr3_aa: CASRETASYNSPLHF